One T cell receptor beta chain is described in this entry. The antigen is undetermined. TCRdb independently ran MiXCR on the 5' RACE reads; one entry per CDR3 protein. The sample yields roughly 450,000 distinct CDR3 sequences, roughly 26% seen once. The CDR3 loop spans 16 amino acids. Germline CDR1 is SGHAT and CDR2 is FQNNGV. Deletions cut 5 bases from V and 2 bases from J, with 17 bases between. The data were taken from a study of CD8 T cells in ankylosing spondylitis. Whole-study results and caveats: One TCR beta motif, made up of under ten highly homologous variants, appeared characteristic of ankylosing spondylitis blood.

Sequences were obtained from blood, either unsorted or a sorted T cell fraction (not recorded which). This TCR came from a male donor with ankylosing spondylitis. The rearrangement uses TRBV11-2 and TRBJ2-3; D gene unclear. CDR3: CASSPLRYGPTDTQYF. CDR3 nucleotides: TGTGCCAGCAGCCCCCTCCGCTATGGGCCCACAGATACGCAGTATTTT. Using reference TRBV11-2 and TRBJ2-3 for the parts outside the CDR3, the full variable domain is EAGVAQSPRYKIIEKRQSVAFWCNPISGHATLYWYQQILGQGPKLLIQFQNNGVVDDSQLPKDRFSAERLKGVDSTLKIQPAKLEDSAVYLCASSPLRYGPTDTQYFGPGTRLTVL.